This T cell receptor beta chain stems from a study of shared clonotypes between healthy human individuals. This table comes from immunoSEQ multiplex PCR, and its TCRdb copy is limited to in-frame clones, with some not included. The table has hundreds of thousands of clones, around four fifths seen once; the top ten hold around 1.8%. Turning to this clone: The antigen is unknown.

CDR3 length: 14 amino acids. Deletions cut 5 bases from V and 4 bases from J, with 15 bases between. CDR1 is GTSNPN, CDR2 SVGIG, per germline (reference sequence). Whole-study results and caveats: Clonotype sharing among donors likely depends on sequencing depth. Shared clonotypes across all four donors exceeded non-shared ones in generation probability.

The chain links TRBV30 to TRBJ2-1; D remains unclear. The sample was memory CD4+ T cells sorted from blood. Regarding subset: CD45RA-negative fraction. The receptor's source is a woman between 25 and 40 years old in good health. The CDR3 nucleotides read TGTGCCTGGGACCTTAGTAGTTCTTACAATGAGCAGTTCTTC. The encoded protein is CAWDLSSSYNEQFF.